Below, 13 T cell receptor beta chains from the same sample are listed, as sequenced in a study of T cells in severe cutaneous drug reactions. Libraries were made by iRepertoire multiplex PCR with TCR subtype-specific primers for bulk and single-cell sequencing. Using the multiplex PCR reads, TCRdb records one entry per CDR3 protein without DNA. Here the sample table reports 21,000 or so distinct CDR3 sequences. Sequenced patients had Stevens-Johnson syndrome or toxic epidermal necrolysis caused by carbamazepine. The sample taken for sequencing was PBMCs. The receptor source for this set is a human donor with toxic epidermal necrolysis, a severe cutaneous drug reaction.

The rearrangement joins TRBV7-9 to TRBJ1-1. The CDR3 extends over 14 amino acids. The germline gives CDR1 SEHNR, CDR2 FQNEAQ (reference sequence). Here the CDR3 reads CASSPRSSNTEAFF.

The V call is TRBV14, the J call TRBJ2-7; TCRdb designates TRBD2, a call that cannot be tested without DNA. CDR3 length: 15 residues. Germline V gene lookup returns CDR1 SGHDN and CDR2 FVKESK. CDR3 sequence reads: CASSQDGGGSYEQYF.

This sequence joins TRBV6-6 and TRBJ1-4. The length of the CDR3 is 15 residues. Germline assignment: CDR1 MNHNY and CDR2 SVGAGI (reference sequence). The CDR3 spells CASSYAEAGGEKLFF.

This sequence joins TRBV19 and TRBJ1-1; TCRdb indicates TRBD1, and absent DNA this call remains unverified. The germline CDR1 and CDR2 sequences are LNHDA and SQIVND (reference sequence). This CDR3 comprises 13 residues. Here the CDR3 reads CASSIGQGREAFF. The whole variable domain, filled in from reference TRBV19 and TRBJ1-1, reads DGGITQSPKYLFRKEGQNVTLSCEQNLNHDAMYWYRQDPGQGLRLIYYSQIVNDFQKGDIAEGYSVSREKKESFPLTVTSAQKNPTAFYLCASSIGQGREAFFGQGTRLTVV.

The V and J genes are TRBV29-1 and TRBJ1-1. This CDR3 is built from 13 residues. Germline-derived CDR1 and CDR2 are SQVTM and ANQGSEA. The CDR3 here is CSVENSRNTEAFF.

V and J are TRBV6-1 and TRBJ2-7; TCRdb's D call, TRBD2, is unchecked because there is no DNA. Per the germline V gene, CDR1 is MNHNS and CDR2 is SASEGT. The CDR3 runs 15 residues. CDR3 protein: CASSEGFSGNYEQYF.

This chain links TRBV4-1 with TRBJ2-7; without DNA, the TCRdb call of TRBD1 cannot be checked. The CDR3 extends over 15 amino acids. Germline CDR1 MGHRA, CDR2 YSYEKL. The CDR3 region is CASSRPDGSSYEQYF.

The chain links TRBV5-4 to TRBJ2-1. Germline V gene lookup returns CDR1 SGHNT and CDR2 YYREEE (reference sequence). The CDR3 has 12 amino acids. The CDR3 sequence is CASSLGAYEQFF.

The chain is built from TRBV29-1 and TRBJ1-1. Germline lookup yields CDR1 SQVTM and CDR2 ANQGSEA. The CDR3 is 11 amino acids. The CDR3 loop is CSGYKMTEAFF.

This sequence joins TRBV4-1 and TRBJ1-2; the D call of TRBD1 rests on TCRdb alone, since no DNA is present to check it. The CDR3 length is 16 residues. From germline, CDR1 is MGHRA and CDR2 YSYEKL. CDR3 in amino acids: CASSRPGQGFLGGYTF.

The chain uses TRBV5-1 and TRBJ2-1; no DNA is available, so the TRBD2 call from TCRdb remains unchecked. This CDR3 has 13 amino acids. The germline CDR1 and CDR2 sequences are SGHRS and YFSETQ. CDR3: CASSGDTYNEQFF.

J is TRBJ1-1 and V is TRBV3-1; TCRdb reports TRBD1, a call that lacks DNA to check it against. Germline V gene sequence: CDR1 LGHDT, CDR2 YNNKEL (reference sequence). This CDR3 is built from 15 residues. CDR3 amino acids: CASSQDMGTGQEAFF.

This sequence joins TRBV18 and TRBJ1-6; absent DNA, TCRdb's TRBD1 call cannot be checked. CDR1 and CDR2 from the germline V gene are KGHSH and LQKENI. This CDR3 contains 19 residues. The chain's CDR3 is CASSPRSGQGNIYNSPLHF.